This record concerns one TCR beta chain sequence. Data came from immunoSEQ multiplex PCR; TCRdb stores just in-frame clones and leaves some out. The sample lists about 62,000 clones, 80% to 95% occurring once. With V trimmed by 0 bases and J by 6 bases, 12 bases remained unmatched. The germline V gene has CDR1 LGHNA and CDR2 YSLEER. The CDR3 runs 17 residues. This specimen belongs to a study of T cell changes during pregnancy in multiple sclerosis. Sequenced here: CD8+ T cells from peripheral blood mononuclear cells, sampled in the second trimester of pregnancy. This chain uses TRBV4-3 with TRBJ2-3; TRBD2 aligns across 7 bases. This receptor was taken from a female donor with multiple sclerosis, enrolled in a pregnancy study. The CDR3 here is CASSQERLGGPGDTQYF. The CDR3 DNA sequence: TGCGCCAGCAGCCAAGAACGGCTGGGAGGGCCAGGGGATACGCAGTATTTT.